Listed here is a single TCR beta chain. The V and J ends lost 3 bases and 2 bases respectively, with 17 bases between them. Germline-derived CDR1 and CDR2 are SGDLS and YYNGEE. The CDR3 contains 16 residues. Here immunoSEQ multiplex PCR was the method, and the copy in TCRdb shows in-frame clones only, minus some. The data hold about 400,000 clones, with around 92% observed a single time. This sample is part of a study of blood T cell repertoires in COVID-19. Cohort allocation depended upon clinical history that participants reported. Cohort 3 recovered donors had two negative PCRs, clearance, or symptom resolution.

Source material: PBMCs or T cells enriched from blood (not recorded which). This rearrangement joins TRBV9 to TRBJ1-2; possible D gene TRBD1, 6 bases. The receptor was derived from a woman in her twenties or thirties who had recovered from COVID-19. The CDR3 is CASSALEGDGNYGYTF. The DNA of the CDR3 is TGTGCCAGCAGCGCACTCGAGGGGGACGGGAACTATGGCTACACCTTC.